This T cell receptor (beta chain) emerged from a study of blood T cell repertoires in COVID-19. Study summary: Specimens from acute and convalescent COVID-19 originated in the United States, Italy and Spain. PBMCs, B-cell-depleted T cells, or T cells were the source of the cDNA or gDNA that made up the material.

This clone was recorded once. The V gene end was trimmed by 8 bases and the J gene end by 7 bases; junction bases not matched to a gene: 10. Germline values: CDR1 LGHDT, CDR2 YNNKEL (reference sequence). The CDR3 has 14 residues. Source study methods: Counts of nucleated cells, estimated from reference gene primer amplification, were obtained. The data were produced by immunoSEQ multiplex PCR, yet TCRdb's version contains in-frame clones alone and is incomplete. That table gives V, J and clone size, and the DNA gave D and trimming. The sample contains about 120,000 clones, around four fifths of which appear only once.

The V call is TRBV3-1 (or the pseudogene TRBV3-2), the J call TRBJ1-4, with TRBD1 matching 7 bases. Sample: peripheral blood. This clonotype was sampled from a human donor in a cohort sampled during active COVID-19. CDR3: CASEYRGFSEKLFF. DNA for the CDR3: TGTGCCAGCGAGTACAGGGGATTCAGTGAAAAACTGTTTTTT.